This T cell receptor (beta chain) is drawn from a study of shared clonotypes between healthy human individuals (dated by TCRdb to the early 2020s). Looking at the study overall: The cohort comprised a couple of women and a few men aged 18 to 49 years. For each donor, CD4 naive and CD4 memory were each run on three plates, CD8 naive on two plates, and CD8 memory on one plate. Blood TCR repertoires of about 5 healthy adults were deeply sequenced to estimate repertoire size and the extent of clonotype sharing between individuals. Different laboratories and diverse techniques were used to prepare libraries and sequence TCR repertoires, to increase sequencing depth and limit assay-specific biases. Per donor, leukapheresis produced somewhere between about 0.85 and 10 billion PBMCs.

The donors were healthy, HIV-negative adults who had no recently reported acute infections or vaccinations. Only Caucasian adults living in Nashville, Tennessee, USA were represented among the donors. CD4+ T cells were enriched by magnetic negative selection, after which naive cells were positively selected on CD45RA and the negative fraction was taken as the memory subset. Blood was collected by leukapheresis, and PBMCs were isolated by Ficoll-Histopaque density gradient centrifugation and then cryopreserved in liquid nitrogen vapor phase. Analytical flow cytometry was used to check the purity and quantity of each magnetically sorted T cell population. From each sorted fraction, genomic DNA was isolated and quantified by UV absorbance on a Nanodrop 2000c. As to this clone: What antigen it recognizes has not been identified. No much larger clone is present one base from it, and per-base qualities are unavailable.

TCR CDR3 regions were amplified from genomic DNA by multiplex PCR using the deep immunoSEQ assay. For each cell subset, the extracted genomic DNA was distributed evenly across all wells of several immunoSEQ 96-well plates, and each plate served as one replicate. Each replicate PCR for sorted subsets received about 210 ng genomic DNA, equal to some 32,000 T cell genomes. The purified libraries were quantified using a Qubit 3.0 fluorometer, sized with a Bioanalyzer 2100, and then quantified again using the KAPA Library Quantification kit. Each immunoSEQ 96-well plate was sequenced on its own single-read 150-cycle Illumina NextSeq 550 flow cell. In the original analysis: Because only junctional sequences without quality scores were contained in the immunoSEQ output, filtering matching that applied to full-length reads could not be performed. To assign V/J genes and CDR3, sequences were annotated using PyIR, a Python wrapper for IgBLAST v1.9, with IMGT germline references. Any read was removed if the V/J assignment was weak (E-value above 1e-6), the CDR3 was missing, or the read contained stop codons, out-of-frame junctions, or ambiguous translated residues. V3J clonotypes were defined by identical inferred V gene, J gene, and CDR3 amino acid sequence. Percentage overlap between repertoires was calculated by dividing the number of shared unique clonotypes by the size of the smaller repertoire. Three approaches were used to assess repertoire richness: RTK rarefaction, the Chao1 estimator, and Recon v2.1 estimates of unobserved clonotypes. For all TCRbeta clonotypes obtained by the gDNA method from a few donors, generation probabilities were computed with OLGA. Imported from immuneACCESS, the table was reduced by TCRdb to in-frame sequences with V and J called. These copies leave out some clones; in studies compared against another copy, an unresolved V gene accounts for under half, and the cause of the remainder is not known. V and J calls plus clone size are reproduced from that table; the DNA served to infer D and trimming. The sample yields 2 million to 2.5 million clones; approximately 96% were counted once. Jointly, the top ten make up 0.1% to 0.15% of the sample.

What the research found in general, with its limitations: Incomplete sequencing was indicated by rarefaction of sorted-subset datasets, despite the large sequencing depth. Only blood was sampled, and tissue TCR repertoires likely differ from those in blood. Because the study included only a small number of donors, the genetic and exposure-history diversity represented was limited. About 5% of naive CD4, around 4% of naive CD8, around 2.3% of memory CD4, and more than 0.35% of memory CD8 clonotypes were shared across several donors. Estimated clonotype richness was generally larger for naive than for memory subsets. Pairwise subsampling led to the expectation that sequencing depth would affect the degree of clonotype sharing among donors. Clonotypes shared by all four sorted-subset donors showed higher generation probabilities than non-shared clonotypes.

The sample taken for sequencing was naive CD4+ T cells sorted from blood. The intended sense of this specimen's cell subset or site label: CD45RA+ positively selected. The source of this sequence is a young man in good health.

CDR3 region: CASSERGASWDEQFF. The DNA is as follows: TGCGCCAGCAGTGAAAGGGGGGCTTCGTGGGATGAGCAGTTCTTC. The rearranged chain carries TRBV10-2 and TRBJ2-1; the D assignment is uncertain and may be TRBD1 or TRBD2, with 6 bases supporting each. The CDR3 measures 15 amino acids from cysteine to phenylalanine. Of the read, only the CDR3 DNA is kept; its 45 bases are in frame from base 1. Taken from the germline V gene, the CDR1 and CDR2 loops are WSHSY and SAAADI. The junction shows trimming of 3 bases on V and 8 bases on J, plus 17 bases between the germline ends.